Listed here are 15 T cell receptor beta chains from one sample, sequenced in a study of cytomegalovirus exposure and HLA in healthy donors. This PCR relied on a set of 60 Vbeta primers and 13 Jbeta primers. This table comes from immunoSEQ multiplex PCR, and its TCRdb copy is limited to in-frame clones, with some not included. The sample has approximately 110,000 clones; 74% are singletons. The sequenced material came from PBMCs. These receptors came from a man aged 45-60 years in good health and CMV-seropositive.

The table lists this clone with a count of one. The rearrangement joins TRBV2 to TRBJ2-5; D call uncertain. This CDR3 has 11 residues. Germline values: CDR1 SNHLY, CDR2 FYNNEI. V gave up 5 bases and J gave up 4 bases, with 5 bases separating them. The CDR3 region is CASSNSETQYF. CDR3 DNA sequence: TGTGCCAGCAGTAACTCAGAGACCCAGTACTTC.

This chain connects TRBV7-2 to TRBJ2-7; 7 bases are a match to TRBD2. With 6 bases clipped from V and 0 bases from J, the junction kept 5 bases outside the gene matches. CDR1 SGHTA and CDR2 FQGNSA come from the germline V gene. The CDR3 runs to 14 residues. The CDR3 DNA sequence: TGTGCCAGCAGACTCGGACTAGGCTCCTACGAGCAGTACTTC. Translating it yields CASRLGLGSYEQYF.

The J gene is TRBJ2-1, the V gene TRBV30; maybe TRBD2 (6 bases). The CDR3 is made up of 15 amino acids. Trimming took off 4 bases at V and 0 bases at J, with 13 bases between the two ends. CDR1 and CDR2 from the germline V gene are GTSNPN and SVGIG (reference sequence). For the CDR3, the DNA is TGTGCCTGGATGTGGGGACTTAGCTCCTACAATGAGCAGTTCTTC. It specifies CAWMWGLSSYNEQFF.

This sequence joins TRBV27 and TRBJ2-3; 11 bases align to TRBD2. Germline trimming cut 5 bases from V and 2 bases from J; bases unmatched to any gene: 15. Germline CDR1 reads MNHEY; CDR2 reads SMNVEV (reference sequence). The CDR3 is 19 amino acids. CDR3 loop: CASSPHYAATSGDTDTQYF. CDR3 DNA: TGTGCCAGCAGTCCACACTACGCCGCGACTAGCGGGGACACAGATACGCAGTATTTT.

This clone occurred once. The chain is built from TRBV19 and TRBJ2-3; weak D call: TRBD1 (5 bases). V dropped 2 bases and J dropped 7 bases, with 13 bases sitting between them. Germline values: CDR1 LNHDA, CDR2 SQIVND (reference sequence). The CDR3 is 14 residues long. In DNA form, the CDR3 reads TGTGCCAGTAGTATACGGCAGGGCGAAAATACGCAGTATTTT. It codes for CASSIRQGENTQYF.

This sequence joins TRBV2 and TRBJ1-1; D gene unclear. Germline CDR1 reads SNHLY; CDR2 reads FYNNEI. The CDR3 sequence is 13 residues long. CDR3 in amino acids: CVDAGVVGTEAFF. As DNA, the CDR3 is TGTGTCGATGCGGGAGTGGTGGGGACTGAAGCTTTCTTT.

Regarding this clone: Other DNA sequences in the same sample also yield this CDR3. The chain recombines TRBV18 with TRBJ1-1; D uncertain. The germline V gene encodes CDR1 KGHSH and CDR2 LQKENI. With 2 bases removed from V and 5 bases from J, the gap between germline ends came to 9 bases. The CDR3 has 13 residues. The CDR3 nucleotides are TGTGCCAGCTCACCAGGGAGAGTAACTGAAGCTTTCTTT. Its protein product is CASSPGRVTEAFF.

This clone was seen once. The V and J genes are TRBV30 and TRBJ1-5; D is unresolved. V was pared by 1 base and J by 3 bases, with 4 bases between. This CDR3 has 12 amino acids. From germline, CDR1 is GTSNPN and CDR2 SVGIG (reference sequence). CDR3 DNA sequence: TGTGCCTGGAGTGCAAACAATCAGCCCCAGCATTTT. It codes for CAWSANNQPQHF.

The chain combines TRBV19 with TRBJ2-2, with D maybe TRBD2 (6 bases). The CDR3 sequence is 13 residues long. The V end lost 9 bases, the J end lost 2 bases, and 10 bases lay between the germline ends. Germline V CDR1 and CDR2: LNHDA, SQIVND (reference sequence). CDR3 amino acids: CASGGHNTGELFF. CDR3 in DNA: TGTGCCAGCGGGGGTCATAACACCGGGGAGCTGTTTTTT.

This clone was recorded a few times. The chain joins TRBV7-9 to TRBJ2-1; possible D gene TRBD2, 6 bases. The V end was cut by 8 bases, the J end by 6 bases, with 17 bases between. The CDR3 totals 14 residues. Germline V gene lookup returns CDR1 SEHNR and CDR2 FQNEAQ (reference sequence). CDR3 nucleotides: TGTGCCAGCGATAGGCGGGATTGGGGCAATGAGCAGTTCTTC. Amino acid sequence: CASDRRDWGNEQFF.

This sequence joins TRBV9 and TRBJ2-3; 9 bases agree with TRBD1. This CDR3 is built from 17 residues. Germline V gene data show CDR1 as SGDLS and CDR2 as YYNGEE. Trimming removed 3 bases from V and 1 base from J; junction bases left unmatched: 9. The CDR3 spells CASSADRGRGGTDTQYF. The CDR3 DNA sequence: TGTGCCAGCAGCGCCGACAGGGGGAGAGGAGGCACAGATACGCAGTATTTT. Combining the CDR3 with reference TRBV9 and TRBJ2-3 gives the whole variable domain DSGVTQTPKHLITATGQRVTLRCSPRSGDLSVYWYQQSLDQGLQFLIQYYNGEERAKGNILERFSAQQFPDLHSELNLSSLELGDSALYFCASSADRGRGGTDTQYFGPGTRLTVL.

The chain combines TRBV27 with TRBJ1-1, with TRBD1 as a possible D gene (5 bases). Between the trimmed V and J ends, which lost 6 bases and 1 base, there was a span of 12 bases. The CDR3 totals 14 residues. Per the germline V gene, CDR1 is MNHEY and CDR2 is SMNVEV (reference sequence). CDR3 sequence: CASRIQGGNTEAFF. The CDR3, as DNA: TGTGCCAGCAGGATTCAGGGCGGGAACACTGAAGCTTTCTTT.

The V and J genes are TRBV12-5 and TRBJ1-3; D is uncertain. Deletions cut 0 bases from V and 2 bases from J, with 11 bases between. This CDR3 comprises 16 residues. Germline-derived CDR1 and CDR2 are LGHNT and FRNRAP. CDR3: CASGLVVGGTGNTIYF. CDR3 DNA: TGTGCTAGTGGTTTGGTAGTGGGAGGCACTGGAAACACCATATATTTT.

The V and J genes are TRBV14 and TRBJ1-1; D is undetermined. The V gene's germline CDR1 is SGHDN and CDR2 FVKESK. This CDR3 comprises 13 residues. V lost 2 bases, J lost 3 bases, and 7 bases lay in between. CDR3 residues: CASSQQEDTEAFF. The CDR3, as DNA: TGTGCCAGCAGCCAACAGGAGGACACTGAAGCTTTCTTT. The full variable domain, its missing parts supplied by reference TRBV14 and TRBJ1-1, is EAGVTQFPSHSVIEKGQTVTLRCDPISGHDNLYWYRRVMGKEIKFLLHFVKESKQDESGMPNNRFLAERTGGTYSTLKVQPAELEDSGVYFCASSQQEDTEAFFGQGTRLTVV.

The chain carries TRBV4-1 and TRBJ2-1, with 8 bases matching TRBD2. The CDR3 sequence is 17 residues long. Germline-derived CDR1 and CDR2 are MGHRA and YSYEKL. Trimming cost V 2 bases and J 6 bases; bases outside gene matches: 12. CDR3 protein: CASSQTSLAGTGNEQFF. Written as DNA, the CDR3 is TGCGCCAGCAGCCAAACAAGTTTAGCGGGAACAGGCAATGAGCAGTTCTTC.